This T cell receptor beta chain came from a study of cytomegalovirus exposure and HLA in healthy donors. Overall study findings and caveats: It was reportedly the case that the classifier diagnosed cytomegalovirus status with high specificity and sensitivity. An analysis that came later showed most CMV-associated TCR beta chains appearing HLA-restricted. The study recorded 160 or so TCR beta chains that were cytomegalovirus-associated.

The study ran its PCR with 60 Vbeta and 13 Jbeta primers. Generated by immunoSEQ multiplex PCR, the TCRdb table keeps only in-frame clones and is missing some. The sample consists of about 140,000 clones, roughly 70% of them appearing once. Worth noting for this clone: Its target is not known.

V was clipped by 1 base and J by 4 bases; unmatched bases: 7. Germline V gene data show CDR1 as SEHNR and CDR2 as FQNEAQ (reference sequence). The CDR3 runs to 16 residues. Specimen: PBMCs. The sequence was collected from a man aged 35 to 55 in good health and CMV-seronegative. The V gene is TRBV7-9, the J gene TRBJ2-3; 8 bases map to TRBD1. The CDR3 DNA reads TGTGCCAGCAGCTTAGGTAACAGGGGGGAGTCAGATACGCAGTATTTT. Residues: CASSLGNRGESDTQYF.